The entry below gives a single T cell receptor (beta chain) sequence along with its context. Its antigen is currently not known. The record has no base qualities; no much larger clone is one base away. The time point label of this sample denotes: cycle 1 day 1 (C1D1), immediately before nivolumab initiation. Every trial patient had relapsed after autologous stem cell transplantation, and cohorts A, B and C differed in prior brentuximab vedotin exposure. A total of approximately 51 patients with relapsed/refractory classical Hodgkin lymphoma made up the trial cohort, and each patient's best overall response was complete response, partial response or progressive disease. In the multi-cohort phase II CheckMate 205 trial, trial patients received single-agent nivolumab. An independent review committee assessed best overall response using the 2007 International Working Group response criteria. Trial PBMCs were obtained immediately prior to nivolumab initiation (C1D1) and on therapy at cycle 2 day 1 and cycle 4 day 1. After peripheral blood was drawn into 8 mL Vacutainer Cell Preparation Tubes, PBMCs were isolated by centrifugation and then cryopreserved.

Genomic DNA was extracted with the Qiagen DNeasy kit from unsorted PBMCs and from negatively selected CD4+ and CD8+ fractions. TCR beta CDR3 regions were amplified by immunoSEQ multiplex PCR using primers annealing to V and J segments. Amplification bias was minimized using a synthetic immune receptor repertoire, and residual bias was removed computationally after sequencing. As for the original processing: Repertoire diversity was quantified as the Shannon entropy index using custom Python scripts. The unsorted, CD4+ and CD8+ repertoires were each analyzed separately, with the exception of combined analyses, where CD4+ and CD8+ sequences were merged in silico. Clonal expansion was defined as at least a 2-fold frequency increase after treatment relative to C1D1, with a pseudocount of 0.5 for undetected baseline clones. Clones with 0 or 1 copy at C1D1 were classified as singleton clones, and clones with 2 or more copies were classified as non-singleton clones. By matching protein sequences in sorted samples from the same patient, clones expanded in unsorted samples were annotated as CD4+, CD8+ or unknown. Wilcoxon tests were applied to paired samples to test diversity changes from C1D1 to C4D1. TCRdb holds this immuneACCESS table with in-frame rearrangements only. Some clones are missing; in checked studies, unresolved V genes explain under half, and the rest has no known cause. V and J calls and clone size follow that table, whereas D and trimming were derived from the DNA. The table for this sample lists roughly 25,000 clones; 70% to 80% of them were counted only once. Together, the top ten hold 6.5% to 7% of the sample.

This entry is derived from a study of PD-1 blockade in classical Hodgkin lymphoma (dated by TCRdb to about 2020). In terms of the full investigation: Nivolumab dosing was 3 mg/kg intravenously every 2 weeks, continuing until either disease progression or unacceptable toxicity. The study used CyTOF and TCR beta sequencing to define a peripheral blood immune signature of response to PD-1 blockade in classical Hodgkin lymphoma. General conclusions and limits of the study: By C4D1, a significant rise was seen in CD4+ TCR diversity but not in CD8+ TCR diversity (p=0.0027 vs p=0.16), and the rise was most apparent among complete responders (p=0.02). Newly diagnosed patients were reported to have lower baseline TCR diversity than healthy donors, and relapsed/refractory patients were reported to have lower baseline TCR diversity still. Trial patients achieving complete response had baseline diversity similar to newly diagnosed patients, whereas partial responders and progressors had significantly lower diversity. The study was limited to a single clinical trial cohort, and causes of repertoire differences, possibly disease activity or prior therapy, remained undefined. Lower diversity was seen in patients whose nivolumab began less than 1 year after ASCT, and these patients were left out of later analyses so that immune reconstitution would not confound the results.

V and J lose 5 bases and 0 bases, and a span of 13 bases separates them. Its CDR3 holds 15 amino acids, cysteine through phenylalanine. Only the CDR3 part of the read is kept: 45 bases, read in frame from the first base. The CDR1 and CDR2 encoded by the germline V gene are SGHAT and FQNNGV. The sequence joins TRBV11-2 to TRBJ2-5; the D gene is tentatively TRBD1 or TRBD2, each matching 6 bases. The sample was peripheral blood mononuclear cells (PBMCs), taken at baseline. This TCR came from a human donor with classical Hodgkin lymphoma. The CDR3 has the sequence CASSLGGPYQETQYF. The DNA sequence is as follows: TGTGCCAGCAGCCTCGGGGGCCCGTACCAAGAGACCCAGTACTTC.